This entry concerns a single T cell receptor (beta chain). Antigen specificity is unknown. The treatment denotes: roughly 19 received Ad26.COV2.S at low or high dose, single or two shots; several received placebo; per-sample allocation not given. Sampling took place 63 days after the first vaccine or placebo injection. Germline loops: CDR1 KGHSH, CDR2 LQKENI. CDR3 length: 12 residues. Between the trimmed V and J ends, which lost 6 bases and 4 bases, there was a span of 9 bases. The source of the sample is a study of Ad26.COV2.S vaccination and SARS-CoV-2 variants. Study in general: Vaccine-arm donor from the placebo-controlled COV1001 Ad26.COV2.S trial. By the intramuscular route, Ad26.COV2.S was given once, or twice 56 days apart. Study-wide results and limits: After vaccination, substantial breadth of spike-specific CD8+ and CD4+ responses was reported. Similar non-spike TCR breadth was seen in vaccine and placebo recipients.

Data came from immunoSEQ multiplex PCR; TCRdb stores just in-frame clones and leaves some out. The repertoire holds some 500,000 clones, roughly 89% seen once, with about 2.5% in the top ten. The sequence came from a person aged 18-65 years who received the Ad26.COV2.S COVID-19 vaccine or a placebo. V and J are TRBV18 and TRBJ1-2; tentative D call: TRBD1 (6 bases). The material sequenced was peripheral blood, taken in a trial of Ad26.COV2.S vaccine versus placebo. CDR3 sequence: CASSGGFYGYTF. CDR3 bases: TGTGCCAGCTCTGGGGGCTTCTATGGCTACACCTTC.